This is a list of T cell receptor beta chains from one sample in a study of shared clonotypes between healthy human individuals. The protocol was immunoSEQ multiplex PCR, while the TCRdb copy is restricted to in-frame clones and leaves out a portion. The repertoire holds 2 million to 3 million clones, with approximately 94% as singletons. The sequencing input was naive CD4+ T cells from PBMCs. These TCRs come from a man between 18 and 29 years old in good health. Some clones in this sample may be carry-over from other donors' samples. Each CDR3 is given with its conserved first and last residue. Fields, in order: CDR3 DNA, CDR3 protein, J gene, V gene, clone size, D gene. A D gene is named only where the DNA matches it firmly. Size values are once, few and many counts, or a class for expanded clones, and some rows have none.

CDR3nt: TGTGCCATCAGTGTAGACGGGAGCGCGTTCGAGCAGTACTTC; CDR3aa: CAISVDGSAFEQYF; j_gene: TRBJ2-7; v_gene: TRBV10-3; abundance: NA; d_gene: NA
CDR3nt: TGTGCCAGCAGTCGCGGACTAGCGGGAATACCCTACAATGAGCAGTTCTTC; CDR3aa: CASSRGLAGIPYNEQFF; j_gene: TRBJ2-1; v_gene: TRBV28; abundance: NA; d_gene: TRBD2
CDR3nt: TGCGCCAGCAGCTTGGGGCGGAATACCCTCTATGGCTACACCTTC; CDR3aa: CASSLGRNTLYGYTF; j_gene: TRBJ1-2; v_gene: TRBV5-1; abundance: NA; d_gene: NA
CDR3nt: TGTGCCAGCAGCCGATACGACAGGGGCTCAGGAAACACCATATATTTT; CDR3aa: CASSRYDRGSGNTIYF; j_gene: TRBJ1-3; v_gene: TRBV7-9; abundance: NA; d_gene: TRBD1
CDR3nt: TGTGCCAGCAGTGTCCGGACGGTTGCAACTAATGAAAAACTGTTTTTT; CDR3aa: CASSVRTVATNEKLFF; j_gene: TRBJ1-4; v_gene: TRBV27; abundance: NA; d_gene: NA
CDR3nt: TGCGCCAGCAGCCAAGGGGGTCAGGGAGCTAAGGTGTGGGGCTACACCTTC; CDR3aa: CASSQGGQGAKVWGYTF; j_gene: TRBJ1-2; v_gene: TRBV4-1; abundance: NA; d_gene: NA
CDR3nt: TGCAGCGTCCCGCCTAAGCCAGGGGGCTCTCACACCTTC; CDR3aa: CSVPPKPGGSHTF; j_gene: TRBJ1-2; v_gene: TRBV29-1; abundance: NA; d_gene: TRBD1
CDR3nt: TGTGCCAGCAGTCCAGGACTAGCGAGTCTCTCCTACGAGCAGTACTTC; CDR3aa: CASSPGLASLSYEQYF; j_gene: TRBJ2-7; v_gene: TRBV2; abundance: NA; d_gene: TRBD2
CDR3nt: TGTGCCAGCAGCTTACAAGCGGGGTCATCCTACAATGAGCAGTTCTTC; CDR3aa: CASSLQAGSSYNEQFF; j_gene: TRBJ2-1; v_gene: TRBV7-2; abundance: NA; d_gene: TRBD2
CDR3nt: TGTGCCAGCAGTTTGCCAGGGGCGAATAATTCACCCCTCCACTTT; CDR3aa: CASSLPGANNSPLHF; j_gene: TRBJ1-6; v_gene: TRBV28; abundance: NA; d_gene: NA
CDR3nt: TGCGCCAGCAGCCAAGACGCACAGTACTCTGGAAACACCATATATTTT; CDR3aa: CASSQDAQYSGNTIYF; j_gene: TRBJ1-3; v_gene: TRBV4-1; abundance: NA; d_gene: NA
CDR3nt: TGTGCCAGCGGATCACTAATACAAGAGACCCAGTACTTC; CDR3aa: CASGSLIQETQYF; j_gene: TRBJ2-5; v_gene: TRBV2; abundance: NA; d_gene: NA
CDR3nt: TGTGCCAGCAGCTCTCGGTACAGGGAGTCGTCGTCCCTTTTT; CDR3aa: CASSSRYRESSSLF; j_gene: TRBJ2-3; v_gene: TRBV7-3; abundance: NA; d_gene: NA
CDR3nt: TGTGCCAGCACCCTCCCCGGGGCAGAGACCCAGTACTTC; CDR3aa: CASTLPGAETQYF; j_gene: TRBJ2-5; v_gene: TRBV6-5; abundance: NA; d_gene: NA
CDR3nt: TGTGCCAGCAGCTTACCTACAGGCTCTGAAGCTTTCTTT; CDR3aa: CASSLPTGSEAFF; j_gene: TRBJ1-1; v_gene: TRBV5-4; abundance: NA; d_gene: NA
CDR3nt: TGCGCCAGCACACACAAGCTCGCTTGGGTACAGGGTGGTGAAAATGAGCAGTTCTTC; CDR3aa: CASTHKLAWVQGGENEQFF; j_gene: TRBJ2-1; v_gene: TRBV23-1; abundance: NA; d_gene: NA
CDR3nt: TGTGCCAGCAGCTATGAAAGAATCGGTCCCGCGAACACCGGGGAGCTGTTTTTT; CDR3aa: CASSYERIGPANTGELFF; j_gene: TRBJ2-2; v_gene: TRBV9; abundance: NA; d_gene: NA
CDR3nt: TGTGCCAGCAGCCCCCAAGGAGGGGGCACTGAAGCTTTCTTT; CDR3aa: CASSPQGGGTEAFF; j_gene: TRBJ1-1; v_gene: TRBV7-2; abundance: NA; d_gene: NA
CDR3nt: TGTGCCAGCACCACCAGGAAGGAGGCCCAGCATTTT; CDR3aa: CASTTRKEAQHF; j_gene: TRBJ1-5; v_gene: TRBV28; abundance: NA; d_gene: NA
CDR3nt: TGTGCCAGCAGTCTAAGGACAGGCTACACCGGGGAGCTGTTTTTT; CDR3aa: CASSLRTGYTGELFF; j_gene: TRBJ2-2; v_gene: TRBV25-1; abundance: NA; d_gene: TRBD1
CDR3nt: TGTGCCAGCAGCCAAGAGAGGGGGCCCTACAATGAGCAGTTCTTC; CDR3aa: CASSQERGPYNEQFF; j_gene: TRBJ2-1; v_gene: TRBV14; abundance: NA; d_gene: TRBD1
CDR3nt: TGTGCCAGCAGCTTACGCAGGGGGAATTACAATGAGCAGTTCTTC; CDR3aa: CASSLRRGNYNEQFF; j_gene: TRBJ2-1; v_gene: TRBV7-2; abundance: NA; d_gene: TRBD1
CDR3nt: TGTGCCAGCAGCTCCGAGGGGAGCGGCTACACCTTC; CDR3aa: CASSSEGSGYTF; j_gene: TRBJ1-2; v_gene: TRBV11-2; abundance: NA; d_gene: NA
CDR3nt: TGTGCCAGCATCGAACACGGCGAGCAGTACTTC; CDR3aa: CASIEHGEQYF; j_gene: TRBJ2-7; v_gene: TRBV27; abundance: NA; d_gene: NA
CDR3nt: TGTGCCAGCAGCACAACACAGGGGTCCACCTACGAGCAGTACTTC; CDR3aa: CASSTTQGSTYEQYF; j_gene: TRBJ2-7; v_gene: TRBV21-1; abundance: NA; d_gene: NA
CDR3nt: TGTGCCAGCAGCGGCGGACTGGTCGAGGCCACAGATACGCAGTATTTT; CDR3aa: CASSGGLVEATDTQYF; j_gene: TRBJ2-3; v_gene: TRBV9; abundance: NA; d_gene: NA
CDR3nt: TGTGCCAGCAGTTTATTTCGGACCTCTTCCTACGAGCAGTACTTC; CDR3aa: CASSLFRTSSYEQYF; j_gene: TRBJ2-7; v_gene: TRBV28; abundance: NA; d_gene: NA
CDR3nt: TGTGCCAGCAGCTTAACGGGACAGAGTGGCTACACCTTC; CDR3aa: CASSLTGQSGYTF; j_gene: TRBJ1-2; v_gene: TRBV7-3; abundance: NA; d_gene: TRBD1
CDR3nt: TGTGCCAGCAGCTTATACGCTAGCGGGGGGACCTACAATGAGCAGTTCTTC; CDR3aa: CASSLYASGGTYNEQFF; j_gene: TRBJ2-1; v_gene: TRBV13; abundance: NA; d_gene: TRBD2
CDR3nt: TGTGCCAGCAGTGCCAGGGGGCGCGGGTTAAATGAGCAGTTCTTC; CDR3aa: CASSARGRGLNEQFF; j_gene: TRBJ2-1; v_gene: TRBV25-1; abundance: NA; d_gene: TRBD1
CDR3nt: TGTGCCAGCAGCTTAACCGGGAGTTCCTACAATGAGCAGTTCTTC; CDR3aa: CASSLTGSSYNEQFF; j_gene: TRBJ2-1; v_gene: TRBV7-8; abundance: once; d_gene: NA
CDR3nt: TGCGCCAGCAGCCAAGGGGGCCCGGGACACATTCTCAGCTCCTACGAGCAGTACTTC; CDR3aa: CASSQGGPGHILSSYEQYF; j_gene: TRBJ2-7; v_gene: TRBV4-1; abundance: NA; d_gene: NA
CDR3nt: TGTGCCAGCAGCTTAGCTCCCCGCGGGAGCCGAAATGAGCAGTTCTTC; CDR3aa: CASSLAPRGSRNEQFF; j_gene: TRBJ2-1; v_gene: TRBV7-9; abundance: NA; d_gene: TRBD2
CDR3nt: TGTGCCAGCAGTTACAACGGACCACAATACACAGATACGCAGTATTTT; CDR3aa: CASSYNGPQYTDTQYF; j_gene: TRBJ2-3; v_gene: TRBV6-6; abundance: NA; d_gene: NA
CDR3nt: TGTGCCAGCAGTGGAGGGACTAGCGAGCAGTTCTTC; CDR3aa: CASSGGTSEQFF; j_gene: TRBJ2-1; v_gene: TRBV2; abundance: NA; d_gene: TRBD2
CDR3nt: TGTGCCAGCTTAGACCGGGACAGGGGCCACGAGCAGTACTTC; CDR3aa: CASLDRDRGHEQYF; j_gene: TRBJ2-7; v_gene: TRBV28; abundance: NA; d_gene: TRBD1
CDR3nt: TGTGCCAGCTCACCCGTACAACAGGACACCGGGGAGCTGTTTTTT; CDR3aa: CASSPVQQDTGELFF; j_gene: TRBJ2-2; v_gene: TRBV18; abundance: NA; d_gene: NA
CDR3nt: TGCGCCAGCAGTGAATCTACGGGAAAACTGTTTTTT; CDR3aa: CASSESTGKLFF; j_gene: TRBJ1-4; v_gene: TRBV10-1; abundance: NA; d_gene: NA
CDR3nt: TGTGCCAGCAGCTCGAGAGGGGGGGGCACAGATACGCAGTATTTT; CDR3aa: CASSSRGGGTDTQYF; j_gene: TRBJ2-3; v_gene: TRBV7-2; abundance: NA; d_gene: NA
CDR3nt: TGCGCCAGCAGCGAAAGGACAGGGGATAACACCGGGGAGCTGTTTTTT; CDR3aa: CASSERTGDNTGELFF; j_gene: TRBJ2-2; v_gene: TRBV5-1; abundance: NA; d_gene: TRBD1
CDR3nt: TGTGCGTCGGGAGGAGACTATGGCTACACCTTC; CDR3aa: CASGGDYGYTF; j_gene: TRBJ1-2; v_gene: TRBV7-3; abundance: NA; d_gene: NA
CDR3nt: TGTGCCAGCAGGCCCGGATGGGAGACTGAAGCTTTCTTT; CDR3aa: CASRPGWETEAFF; j_gene: TRBJ1-1; v_gene: TRBV5-6; abundance: NA; d_gene: NA
CDR3nt: TGTGCCAGCTCATCAGACGGGACAGGCGGCGGGGAGCTGTTTTTT; CDR3aa: CASSSDGTGGGELFF; j_gene: TRBJ2-2; v_gene: TRBV18; abundance: NA; d_gene: TRBD1
CDR3nt: TGTGCCAGTACCACAGGGGCAGGGAGATTACAGTCCCAGCATTTT; CDR3aa: CASTTGAGRLQSQHF; j_gene: TRBJ1-5; v_gene: TRBV19; abundance: NA; d_gene: TRBD1
CDR3nt: TGTGCCAGCAGCCCTCGGACTAGCGGGAGGGGTTACAATGAGCAGTTCTTC; CDR3aa: CASSPRTSGRGYNEQFF; j_gene: TRBJ2-1; v_gene: TRBV7-2; abundance: NA; d_gene: TRBD2
CDR3nt: TGTGCCAGCAGCCTCGAAGGGACACCGATCTATGGCTACACCTTC; CDR3aa: CASSLEGTPIYGYTF; j_gene: TRBJ1-2; v_gene: TRBV28; abundance: NA; d_gene: NA
CDR3nt: TGCGCCAGCAGCCAAGAGACTAGCGGGAGACGGTCCTACAATGAGCAGTTCTTC; CDR3aa: CASSQETSGRRSYNEQFF; j_gene: TRBJ2-1; v_gene: TRBV4-1; abundance: NA; d_gene: TRBD2
CDR3nt: TGTGCCAGCCAAGACAGGGTTAGCACAGATACGCAGTATTTT; CDR3aa: CASQDRVSTDTQYF; j_gene: TRBJ2-3; v_gene: TRBV18; abundance: NA; d_gene: TRBD1
CDR3nt: TGTGCCAGCAGCGCGTCCCGGTGGGGCGACAACTATGGCTACACCTTC; CDR3aa: CASSASRWGDNYGYTF; j_gene: TRBJ1-2; v_gene: TRBV9; abundance: NA; d_gene: NA
CDR3nt: TGTGCCAGCAGTTTTAGAGATACGCAGTATTTT; CDR3aa: CASSFRDTQYF; j_gene: TRBJ2-3; v_gene: TRBV28; abundance: NA; d_gene: NA